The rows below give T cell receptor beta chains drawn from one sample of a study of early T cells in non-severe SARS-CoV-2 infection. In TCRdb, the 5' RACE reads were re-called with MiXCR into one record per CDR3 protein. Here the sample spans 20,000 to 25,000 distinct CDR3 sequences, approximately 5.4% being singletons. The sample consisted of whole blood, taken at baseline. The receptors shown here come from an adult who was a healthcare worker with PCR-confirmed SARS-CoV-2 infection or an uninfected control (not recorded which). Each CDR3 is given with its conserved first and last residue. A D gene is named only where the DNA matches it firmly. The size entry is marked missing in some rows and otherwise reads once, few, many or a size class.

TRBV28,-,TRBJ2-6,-,TGTGCCACTCAGACAGCCGGCTCTGGGGCCAACGTCCTGACTTTC,CATQTAGSGANVLTF
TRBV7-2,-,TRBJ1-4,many,TGTGCCAGCAGCCCCCGTGGCAGGGCGAATGAAAAACTGTTTTTT,CASSPRGRANEKLFF
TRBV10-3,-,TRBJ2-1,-,TGTGCCATCAGAGAGGCGGATGAGCAGTTCTTC,CAIREADEQFF
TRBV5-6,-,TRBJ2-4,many,TGTGCCAGCAGCTTGGTACAGGGAGGAATACAAGCCAAAAACATTCAGTACTTC,CASSLVQGGIQAKNIQYF
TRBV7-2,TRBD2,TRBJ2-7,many,TGTGCCAGCAGCGTTAGCGGGGGGGGCTCCTACGAGCAGTACTTC,CASSVSGGGSYEQYF
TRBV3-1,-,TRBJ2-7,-,TGTGCCAGCAGCCAAGATCAAGTTCAATCCTACGAGCAGTACTTC,CASSQDQVQSYEQYF
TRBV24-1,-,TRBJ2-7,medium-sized,TGTGCCACCAGTGAGGCCGGGTCCTCCTACGAGCAGTACTTC,CATSEAGSSYEQYF
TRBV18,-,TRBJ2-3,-,TGTGCCAGCTCAGAGTTGCCAGATACGCAGTATTTT,CASSELPDTQYF
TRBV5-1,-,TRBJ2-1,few,TGCGCCAGCAGCTTGGGGACCGACGGTGAGCAGTTCTTC,CASSLGTDGEQFF
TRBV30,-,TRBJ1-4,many,TGTGCCTGGATGCAGGATAATGAAAAACTGTTTTTT,CAWMQDNEKLFF
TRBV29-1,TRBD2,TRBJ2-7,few,TGCAGCGTTGGCGGGGGAGGGGCCGAGCAGTACTTC,CSVGGGGAEQYF
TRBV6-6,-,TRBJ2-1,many,TGTGCCAGCAGCCATATTCAAGGGGGGGGCAATGAGCAGTTCTTC,CASSHIQGGGNEQFF
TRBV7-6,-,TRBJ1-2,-,TGTGCCAGCAGCTTAGATCCAGGCTCCTATGGCTACACCTTC,CASSLDPGSYGYTF
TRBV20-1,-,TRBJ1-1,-,TGCAGTACGGACAGATTGAACACTGAAGCTTTCTTT,CSTDRLNTEAFF
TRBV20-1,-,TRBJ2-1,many,TGCAGTGCTAGTTCGGCAGGGGTAGGGTCACGGTACAATGAGCAGTTCTTC,CSASSAGVGSRYNEQFF
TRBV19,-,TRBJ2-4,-,TGTGCCAGTAGTATGCCCTCCGACCCGAAAAACATTCAGTACTTC,CASSMPSDPKNIQYF
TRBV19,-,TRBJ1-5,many,TGTGCCAGTAGAACGAAACTCAGGGGTGATCAGCCCCAGCATTTT,CASRTKLRGDQPQHF
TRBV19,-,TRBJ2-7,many,TGTGCCACCTCGGATAGCCCCGGGAGCTCCTACGAGCAGTACTTC,CATSDSPGSSYEQYF
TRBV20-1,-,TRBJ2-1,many,TGCAGTGCTTTAATCCGGCAGGGGCTCTACAATGAGCAGTTCTTC,CSALIRQGLYNEQFF
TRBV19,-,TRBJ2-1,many,TGTGCCAGTAGTGCCTACTCCTCGGGGGGCCACAATGAGCAGTTCTTC,CASSAYSSGGHNEQFF
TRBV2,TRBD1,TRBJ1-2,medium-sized,TGTGCCAGCAGGAAGGGACAGGGGACCTATGGCTACACCTTC,CASRKGQGTYGYTF
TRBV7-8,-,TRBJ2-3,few,TGTGCCAGCAGCCTCCTCGCTAGCGCAGATACGCAGTATTTT,CASSLLASADTQYF
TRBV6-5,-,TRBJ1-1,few,TGTGCCAGCAGTTACTCGTCTCTAAAGTGGGGGGGGCGAAGGACTGAAGCTTTCTTT,CASSYSSLKWGGRRTEAFF
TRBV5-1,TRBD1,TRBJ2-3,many,TGCGCCAGCGGGACAGGGAGAGATACGCAGTATTTT,CASGTGRDTQYF
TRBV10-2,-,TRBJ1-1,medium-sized,TGCGCCAGCAGTGAGTCGGGGGTCTCCTTGGGTTTCTTT,CASSESGVSLGFF
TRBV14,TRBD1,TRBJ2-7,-,TGTGCCAGCAGCCAAAGGGACAGGGGGAACGAGCAGTACTTC,CASSQRDRGNEQYF
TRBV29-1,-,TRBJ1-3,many,TGCAGCGTTGAGTTGACTGAAGGCAAGAACACCATATATTTT,CSVELTEGKNTIYF
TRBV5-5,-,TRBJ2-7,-,TGTGCCAGCAGCTTGGGGGCCATCTACGAGCAGTACTTC,CASSLGAIYEQYF
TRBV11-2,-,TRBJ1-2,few,TGTGCCAGCAGCTTGAATGAGGCGTTTGGCTACACCTTC,CASSLNEAFGYTF
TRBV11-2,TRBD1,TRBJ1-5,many,TGTGCCAGCAGCCTGGGAACAGGGGACAATCAGCCCCAGCATTTT,CASSLGTGDNQPQHF
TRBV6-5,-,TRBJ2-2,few,TGTGCCACCCATTACACCGGGGAGCTGTTTTTT,CATHYTGELFF
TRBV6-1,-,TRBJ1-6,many,TGTGCCAGCAGTGTCAGGGACATCGGTTCACCCCTCCACTTT,CASSVRDIGSPLHF
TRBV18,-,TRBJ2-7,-,TGTGCCAGCTCCCCCGAGGACGAGCAGTACTTC,CASSPEDEQYF
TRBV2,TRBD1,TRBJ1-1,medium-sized,TGTGCCAGCAGTGAACAGGGGGGAGGCACTGAAGCTTTCTTT,CASSEQGGGTEAFF
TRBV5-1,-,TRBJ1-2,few,TGCGCCAGCACCGAGGAGGGCTATGGCTACACCTTC,CASTEEGYGYTF
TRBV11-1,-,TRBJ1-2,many,TGTGCCAGCAGCCGCTGGGGGGAAAGCGGCTACACCTTC,CASSRWGESGYTF
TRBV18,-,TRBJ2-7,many,TGTGCCAGCTCTACCCGGGATACGGCCACCTACGAGCAGTACTTC,CASSTRDTATYEQYF
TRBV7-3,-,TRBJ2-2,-,TGTGCCAGCAGCTCGTGGGGAAGCACCGGGGAGCTGTTTTTT,CASSSWGSTGELFF
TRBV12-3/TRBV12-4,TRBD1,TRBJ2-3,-,TGTGCCAGCAGTTTGGGACAGGGGGTCATAGATACGCAGTATTTT,CASSLGQGVIDTQYF
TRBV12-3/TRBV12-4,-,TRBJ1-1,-,TGTGCCAGCAGTCCAAGGGGGGGAGGCACTGAAGCTTTCTTT,CASSPRGGGTEAFF
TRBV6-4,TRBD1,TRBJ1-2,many,TGTGCCAGCAGTGACACGGGACAGGGGGTCGGTGGCTACACCTTC,CASSDTGQGVGGYTF
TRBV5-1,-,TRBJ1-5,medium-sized,TGCGCCAGCAGCTTGGACGGAAGAAATCAGCCCCAGCATTTT,CASSLDGRNQPQHF
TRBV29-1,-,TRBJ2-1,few,TGCAGCGCTGCGGCGGGCAGTACCTACAATGAGCAGTTCTTC,CSAAAGSTYNEQFF
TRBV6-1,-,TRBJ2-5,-,TGTGCCAGCAGTGTCGCGGGTATCGGGGGCGAAGAGACCCAGTACTTC,CASSVAGIGGEETQYF
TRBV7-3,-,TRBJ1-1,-,TGTGCCAGCAGCCCACAGCCTCCCCTTATGAACACTGAAGCTTTCTTT,CASSPQPPLMNTEAFF
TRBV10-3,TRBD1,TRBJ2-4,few,TGTGCCATCAGTGACTTGGGACAGCCCAAAAACATTCAGTACTTC,CAISDLGQPKNIQYF
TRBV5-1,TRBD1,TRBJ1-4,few,TGCGCCAGCAGCCCCCAGGGGGCAGAGAAACTGTTTTTT,CASSPQGAEKLFF
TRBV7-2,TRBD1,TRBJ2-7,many,TGTGCCAGCAGCTTAGTGCAGGGGGTCGACGAGCAGTACTTC,CASSLVQGVDEQYF
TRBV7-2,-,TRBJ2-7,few,TGTGCCACCTCGGAATCGATAGCGGCGACCTACGAGCAGTACTTC,CATSESIAATYEQYF